Below, 21 T cell receptor beta chains from the same sample are listed, as sequenced in a study of control samples from healthy donors and cancer patients (dated by TCRdb to 2018 to 2020). The library was built by means of the immunoSEQ multiplex PCR assay. The table comes from immuneACCESS by way of TCRdb, which keeps in-frame sequences with V and J called. Part of the clones is missing from these tables; in studies checked, under half for an unresolved V gene and the rest for unknown reasons. The sample includes fewer than 120,000 clones, with roughly 90% observed a single time. The top ten hold roughly 4% of the sample. Material: PBMCs. Receptors were obtained from a woman aged 55-75 years with lung cancer.

The count of this clone is one. The genes are TRBV5-1 and TRBJ1-1; D is undetermined. The germline CDR1 and CDR2 sequences are SGHRS and YFSETQ. V was clipped by 0 bases and J by 3 bases, with 6 bases between them. The CDR3 sequence is 13 residues long. The CDR3 DNA is TGCGCCAGCAGCTTGGAGGTCGACACTGAAGCTTTCTTT. It specifies CASSLEVDTEAFF.

The chain joins TRBV27 to TRBJ1-1, with 9 bases that match TRBD1. The germline CDR1 and CDR2 sequences are MNHEY and SMNVEV (reference sequence). The CDR3 sequence is 15 residues long. The trim removed 6 bases at V and 2 bases at J, leaving 7 bases unmatched. CDR3 loop: CASSPGTGLNTEAFF. As DNA, the CDR3 is TGTGCCAGCAGCCCGGGGACAGGGCTTAACACTGAAGCTTTCTTT.

V usage is TRBV5-1 and J usage is TRBJ2-7; D may be TRBD1 or TRBD2 (5 bases each). CDR1 and CDR2 (germline): SGHRS, YFSETQ. The CDR3 covers 14 residues. V was clipped by 4 bases and J by 6 bases, with 17 bases between them. The CDR3 DNA reads TGCGCCAGCAGCATGGGGTTCGGGGCGTCCGAGCAGTACTTC. Translation gives CASSMGFGASEQYF.

The chain couples TRBV7-9 to TRBJ1-2, with 8 positions matching TRBD1. Germline CDR1 reads SEHNR; CDR2 reads FQNEAQ (reference sequence). The CDR3 is 14 amino acids. V lost 5 bases, J lost 4 bases, and 6 bases stayed unmatched. The CDR3 DNA reads TGTGCCAGCAGCCCAACAGGGGGTAGCTATGGCTACACCTTC. Its protein product is CASSPTGGSYGYTF.

The gene calls are TRBV11-3 and TRBJ2-1, with TRBD2 identical over 13 bases. The CDR3 is 16 residues long. The V gene's germline CDR1 is SGHNT and CDR2 YENEEA. V gave up 3 bases and J gave up 7 bases; unmatched junction bases: 6. DNA for the CDR3: TGTGCCAGCAGCTTCACTAGCGGGAGGGTGACGAATGAGCAGTTCTTC. Translating it yields CASSFTSGRVTNEQFF.

The chain has TRBV11-2 and TRBJ1-1, with 7 positions matching TRBD1. CDR3 length: 14 residues. Germline trimming cut 8 bases from V and 5 bases from J; bases unmatched to any gene: 11. Per germline, CDR1 SGHAT and CDR2 FQNNGV. The CDR3 sequence: CASSMTGRSTEAFF. DNA for the CDR3: TGTGCCAGCTCCATGACAGGGAGGAGTACTGAAGCTTTCTTT.

This clone was counted a few times. The V call is TRBV2, the J call TRBJ1-1; D may be TRBD1 (6 bases). The CDR3 runs 15 residues. CDR1 is SNHLY and CDR2 is FYNNEI in the germline V gene. Trimming removed 6 bases from V and 0 bases from J, with 14 bases in between. CDR3 DNA: TGTGCCAGCAGCCGAGGACAGATTATGAACACTGAAGCTTTCTTT. Translation gives CASSRGQIMNTEAFF.

J is TRBJ1-1 and V is TRBV7-3; D gene unclear. Trimming left V 3 bases short and J 3 bases short, with 8 bases between. Germline loops: CDR1 SGHTA, CDR2 FQGTGA. The length of the CDR3 is 13 residues. CDR3 coding DNA: TGTGCCAGCAGCTTCTCCCCGGACACTGAAGCTTTCTTT. Translating it yields CASSFSPDTEAFF.

This chain links TRBV3-1 (or the pseudogene TRBV3-2) with TRBJ1-2; D remains unclear. CDR1 and CDR2 (germline): LGHDT, YNNKEL (reference sequence). This CDR3 has 14 amino acids. V lost 0 bases to trimming and J lost 4 bases, with 9 bases between them. As DNA, the CDR3 is TGTGCCAGCAGCCAAGATCAGGCGGGCTATGGCTACACCTTC. Amino acid sequence: CASSQDQAGYGYTF.

The V gene is TRBV6-1, the J gene TRBJ1-2; a possible D gene is TRBD1 (6 bases). The CDR3 is 13 amino acids. Germline V gene lookup returns CDR1 MNHNS and CDR2 SASEGT. Trimming removed 3 bases from V and 7 bases from J, with 12 bases in between. The CDR3 DNA follows: TGTGCCAGCAGTGACAGGGGCAGGTTTGGCTACACCTTC. Its protein product is CASSDRGRFGYTF.

The rearrangement links TRBV13 to TRBJ1-1; 8 nucleotides agree with TRBD1. Germline assignment: CDR1 PRHDT and CDR2 FYEKMQ (reference sequence). The CDR3 has 14 amino acids. After removal of 5 bases from V and 4 bases from J, the junction contained 6 bases not matched to a gene. The CDR3 nucleotides are TGTGCCAGCAGCGGACAGGGAAGGATCACTGAAGCTTTCTTT. It specifies CASSGQGRITEAFF.

The chain links TRBV12-5 to TRBJ2-5, with no clear D. CDR3 length equals 13 residues. The germline CDR1 and CDR2 sequences are LGHNT and FRNRAP. Trimming removed 2 bases from V and 4 bases from J, with 8 bases in between. The CDR3 is CASGLLPGETQYF. The CDR3 region has the DNA TGTGCTAGTGGTTTGCTCCCGGGAGAGACCCAGTACTTC.

This rearrangement joins TRBV4-2 to TRBJ1-5, with 7 bases lining up with TRBD1. The CDR3 covers 14 residues. Germline V gives CDR1 LGHNA, CDR2 YNFKEQ. V shed 4 bases, J shed 1 base, and the junction held 1 base outside the gene matches. The CDR3 coding sequence is TGTGCCAGCAGCCTGGGACAGAGCAATCAGCCCCAGCATTTT. Amino acids: CASSLGQSNQPQHF.

The CDR3 region is CASSLAQEGAKGTEAFF. The DNA of the CDR3 is TGTGCCAGCAGCTTAGCGCAGGAGGGTGCGAAGGGTACTGAAGCTTTCTTT. This chain links TRBV7-9 with TRBJ1-1; D not certain. Germline CDR1 SEHNR, CDR2 FQNEAQ (reference sequence). CDR3 size: 17 residues. V dropped 0 bases and J dropped 5 bases, with 19 bases sitting between them.

The chain couples TRBV2 to TRBJ2-1; 9 nucleotides align to TRBD1. The length of the CDR3 is 13 residues. The junction had 2 bases not matched to a gene; V was cut back by 8 bases and J by 3 bases. Germline values: CDR1 SNHLY, CDR2 FYNNEI. The CDR3 DNA reads as TGTGCCAGCGGGGGACAGGGCTACAATGAGCAGTTCTTC. Translated: CASGGQGYNEQFF.

The table lists this clone with a count of one. The genes are TRBV10-3 and TRBJ1-1, with D possibly TRBD1 on 6 matching bases. The V end lost 7 bases, the J end lost 1 base, and 10 bases lay between the germline ends. The CDR3 has 13 amino acids. Germline CDR1 is ENHRY and CDR2 is SYGVKD. The CDR3 DNA reads TGTGCCATCAAAGGGACAACGAACACTGAAGCTTTCTTT. Translating it yields CAIKGTTNTEAFF.

This clone was detected a few times. The V call is TRBV10-3, the J call TRBJ2-7; tentatively, D is TRBD1 (6 bases). V dropped 3 bases and J dropped 0 bases, with 12 bases sitting between them. Per the germline V gene, CDR1 is ENHRY and CDR2 is SYGVKD. The CDR3 extends over 15 amino acids. In nucleotides, the CDR3 is TGTGCCATCAGTGAAAGGACAGCGAGCTCCTACGAGCAGTACTTC. Translating gives CAISERTASSYEQYF.

This clone has only one observation. V and J are TRBV29-1 and TRBJ2-1; D gene uncertain. Per the germline V gene, CDR1 is SQVTM and CDR2 is ANQGSEA. V shed 7 bases and J shed 9 bases, with 19 bases lying between them. CDR3 length equals 13 residues. CDR3 nucleotides: TGCAGCGCAAGAGCCAGATTCGATGGTGAGCAGTTCTTC. This gives the protein CSARARFDGEQFF.

J is TRBJ2-7 and V is TRBV5-1; D is uncertain. Germline V gene data show CDR1 as SGHRS and CDR2 as YFSETQ. The V gene lost 0 bases and the J gene lost 6 bases, with 4 bases spanning the gap. CDR3 size: 11 residues. CDR3 DNA: TGCGCCAGCAGCTTGGAGGCCGAGCAGTACTTC. Its protein is CASSLEAEQYF.

The CDR3 DNA follows: TGTGCCAGCAGCCGCGAGGCCCCCCAATCAGGCACTGAAGCTTTCTTT. Amino acid sequence: CASSREAPQSGTEAFF. This chain uses TRBV2 with TRBJ1-1, with no clear D. Germline V gives CDR1 SNHLY, CDR2 FYNNEI. The ends were cut back, 6 bases at V and 4 bases at J, with 21 bases in the middle. This CDR3 has 16 amino acids.

The CDR3 nucleotides read TGTGCCAGCAGCCAAGCCACTACCGTAGGCGGGGGTTTGGAGACCCAGTACTTC. It translates to CASSQATTVGGGLETQYF. This chain uses TRBV3-1 (or the pseudogene TRBV3-2) with TRBJ2-5; 7 positions match TRBD2. Germline V lookup: CDR1 LGHDT, CDR2 YNNKEL (reference sequence). The CDR3 totals 18 residues. Trimming at V came to 1 base and at J to 5 bases, leaving 16 bases not matched to a gene.